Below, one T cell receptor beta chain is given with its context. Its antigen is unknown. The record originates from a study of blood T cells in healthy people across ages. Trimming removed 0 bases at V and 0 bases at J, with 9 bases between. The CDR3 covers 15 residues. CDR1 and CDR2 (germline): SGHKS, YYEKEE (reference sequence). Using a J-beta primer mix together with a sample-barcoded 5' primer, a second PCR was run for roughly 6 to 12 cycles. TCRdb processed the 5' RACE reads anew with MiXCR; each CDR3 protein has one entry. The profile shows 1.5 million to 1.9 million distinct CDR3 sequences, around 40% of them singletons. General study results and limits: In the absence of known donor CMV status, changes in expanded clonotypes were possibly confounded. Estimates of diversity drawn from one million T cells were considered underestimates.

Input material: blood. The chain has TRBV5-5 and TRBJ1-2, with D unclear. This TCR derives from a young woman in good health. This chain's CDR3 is CASSLDSPTNYGYTF. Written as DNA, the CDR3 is TGTGCCAGCAGCTTGGACAGCCCCACTAACTATGGCTACACCTTC.